The clone carrying this T cell receptor (beta chain) has only a few counts. Unique molecular identifiers were incorporated during preparation of the TCRbeta library. TCRdb called the PCR reads again in MiXCR, with one record for every CDR3 protein. This table holds 400,000 to 500,000 distinct CDR3 sequences, 11% found once. The entry originates in a study of T-cell reconstitution after alpha-beta-depleted transplantation in children. The germline V gene encodes CDR1 SNHLY and CDR2 FYNNEI. The CDR3 is 15 amino acids. The ends lost 11 bases at V and 2 bases at J; junction bases unmatched: 12. This receptor was taken from a human donor who donated a stem cell graft to a child with acute myeloid leukemia. The sequenced sample was PBMCs from the stem cell graft donor, obtained from the stem cell graft. This sequence joins TRBV2 and TRBJ2-1; TRBD2 aligns across 7 bases. The CDR3, as DNA: TGTGCCGTGGCTCCCCGGGAGGATGCCTACAATGAGCAGTTCTTC. Amino acids: CAVAPREDAYNEQFF.